This TCR beta chain was documented in a study of blood T cells in healthy people across ages. Study information: T cells yielded about one barcoded beta molecule per two cells through template switching.

Primed by a sample-barcoded 5' primer and a J-beta primer mix, a second PCR proceeded for about 7 to 11 cycles. TCRdb itself ran the 5' RACE reads through MiXCR, one entry per CDR3 protein. The profile shows 1,500,000 or so distinct CDR3 sequences, around 59% of them singletons. Study conclusions and caveats: Unknown donor CMV status possibly confounded expanded clonotype changes. Naive T cell percentage showed a strong correlation with the diversity of TCR beta.

About this clonotype: Its specificity is unknown.

This clonotype was obtained from a young man in good health. Material: blood.

Written as DNA, the CDR3 is TGCAGTGCTTTACCCGGACTAGCGGGGCCCCACCTGGACAATGAGCAGTTCTTC. Protein sequence: CSALPGLAGPHLDNEQFF. The J gene is TRBJ2-1, the V gene TRBV20-1; 12 nucleotides agree with TRBD2. Germline assignment: CDR1 DFQATT and CDR2 SNEGSKA (reference sequence). Trimming cost V 5 bases and J 5 bases; bases outside gene matches: 16. The CDR3 loop spans 18 amino acids.